The present TCR beta chain was sequenced within a study of cytomegalovirus exposure and HLA in healthy donors. Study information: A subsequent analysis reported that the roughly 120 validation repertoires were produced on the same platform that had also been used for the approximately 700 first-cohort repertoires. Study conclusions and caveats: The dataset shows that most TCR sequences were rare, while some public TCRs occurred in many donors. Reportedly, cytomegalovirus status was diagnosed with high sensitivity and specificity.

About this clone itself: Antigen unknown.

Profiled with immunoSEQ multiplex PCR; TCRdb holds only in-frame clones, not every one. The sample has about 330,000 clones, 86% seen once. The study drew the donors from its 120-subject validation cohort, separate from the approximately 700-subject first cohort. Sequenced input: PBMCs. This TCR derives from a woman aged 18-29 years in good health and CMV-seronegative.

CDR3: CASSLVGNPPTDTQYF. The CDR3 DNA reads TGTGCCAGCAGTTTGGTCGGGAATCCCCCCACAGATACGCAGTATTTT. The chain joins TRBV27 to TRBJ2-3, with D possibly matching TRBD2 (5 bases). The V gene lost 3 bases and the J gene lost 2 bases, with 15 bases spanning the gap. The CDR3 loop spans 16 amino acids. Germline CDR1 and CDR2: MNHEY and SMNVEV (reference sequence).